This T cell receptor (beta chain) was identified during a study of blood T cell repertoires in COVID-19. Across the study: Researchers got acute and convalescent COVID-19 samples from the United States, Italy and Spain. Sample material is recorded as cDNA or gDNA derived from T cells, B-cell-depleted T cells, or PBMCs.

CDR3 length equals 15 residues. CDR1 SGHTA and CDR2 FQGNSA come from the germline V gene. The V and J ends lost 5 bases and 3 bases, in that order; junction bases with no gene match: 8. In the study's own analysis: Amplified reference gene primers provided the basis for estimating nucleated cell counts. Sequenced by immunoSEQ multiplex PCR; TCRdb stores in-frame clones only, minus some. That table furnishes V, J and clone size, whereas the DNA furnished D and trimming. The sample yields tens of thousands of clones, just under 85% seen once. Material: peripheral blood. The rearrangement uses TRBV7-2 and TRBJ2-5; TRBD1 matches 8 bases. This receptor was obtained from a woman aged 55 to 70 with acute or convalescent COVID-19. The CDR3 DNA reads as TGTGCCAGCAGCCGTCACAGGGGACAGGAAGAGACCCAGTACTTC. Translating it yields CASSRHRGQEETQYF. The variable domain in full, with the rest retrieved from reference TRBV7-2 and TRBJ2-5, is GAGVSQSPSNKVTEKGKDVELRCDPISGHTALYWYRQSLGQGLEFLIYFQGNSAPDKSGLPSDRFSAERTGGSVSTLTIQRTQQEDSAVYLCASSRHRGQEETQYFGPGTRLLVL.